The 7 T cell receptor beta chains given below trace back to one sample, sequenced in a study of technical replicates of blood from a few donors. Method: immunoSEQ multiplex PCR; TCRdb's copy keeps in-frame clones and lacks some. The table has approximately 92,000 clones, 95% seen once. The material sequenced was T cells isolated from PBMCs. All receptors derive from a human donor in good health.

This CDR3 is CASRPPARRKETQYF. As DNA, the CDR3 is TGTGCCAGCAGACCTCCTGCTAGGAGAAAAGAGACCCAGTACTTC. The V call is TRBV11-2, the J call TRBJ2-5; no clear D gene. V lost 6 bases to trimming and J lost 3 bases, with 17 bases between them. Germline V gives CDR1 SGHAT, CDR2 FQNNGV. CDR3 length: 15 amino acids.

The rearrangement uses TRBV25-1 and TRBJ2-2, with 8 bases aligning to TRBD2. Germline lookup yields CDR1 MGHDK and CDR2 SYGVNS. The CDR3 spans 14 residues. V was clipped by 6 bases and J by 7 bases; unmatched bases: 7. The CDR3, as DNA: TGTGCCAGCAGGCCGGGAGGGCCGGTCGGGGAGCTGTTTTTT. Protein: CASRPGGPVGELFF. The entire variable domain, with the rest obtained from reference TRBV25-1 and TRBJ2-2, is as follows: EADIYQTPRYLVIGTGKKITLECSQTMGHDKMYWYQQDPGMELHLIHYSYGVNSTEKGDLSSESTVSRIRTEHFPLTLESARPSHTSQYLCASRPGGPVGELFFGEGSRLTVL.

The chain is built from TRBV5-4 and TRBJ2-5; 8 positions agree with TRBD2. With V trimmed by 4 bases and J by 8 bases, 25 bases remained unmatched. The CDR3 covers 19 residues. Germline V gives CDR1 SGHNT, CDR2 YYREEE (reference sequence). As DNA, the CDR3 is TGTGCCAGCAGCCTCGTAGCGGGGAGGGGGATGTACGCCGGCAAAACCCAGTACTTC. This gives the protein CASSLVAGRGMYAGKTQYF.

The rearrangement joins TRBV6-1 to TRBJ2-3; 11 bases match TRBD2. V trimming: 6 bases; J trimming: 4 bases; junction bases outside the gene matches: 6. This CDR3 contains 15 residues. Germline values: CDR1 MNHNS, CDR2 SASEGT. The CDR3 DNA follows: TGTGCCAGCAGGAAGGTAGCGGGAGGGTCAGATACGCAGTATTTT. It yields the protein CASRKVAGGSDTQYF.

The V gene is TRBV7-9, the J gene TRBJ2-1; tentatively, D is TRBD2 (5 bases). The germline V gene has CDR1 SEHNR and CDR2 FQNEAQ (reference sequence). There are 15 residues in the CDR3. Trimming shortened V by 1 base and J by 5 bases, and 12 bases separated the two germline ends. Written as DNA, the CDR3 is TGTGCCAGCAGCTTAGTACCGGAGACTAACAATGAGCAGTTCTTC. This codes for CASSLVPETNNEQFF. Full variable domain (remainder filled in from reference TRBV7-9 and TRBJ2-1): DTGVSQNPRHKITKRGQNVTFRCDPISEHNRLYWYRQTLGQGPEFLTYFQNEAQLEKSRLLSDRFSAERPKGSFSTLEIQRTEQGDSAMYLCASSLVPETNNEQFFGPGTRLTVL.

The chain recombines TRBV5-1 with TRBJ2-5, with 10 bases that match TRBD2. The CDR3 is 16 residues long. Germline V gene sequence: CDR1 SGHRS, CDR2 YFSETQ. V was pared by 0 bases and J by 5 bases, with 7 bases of the junction left unmatched. The CDR3 protein is CASSLESGGARETQYF. The CDR3 DNA sequence: TGCGCCAGCAGCTTGGAGAGCGGGGGGGCCCGCGAGACCCAGTACTTC.

The rearrangement joins TRBV5-1 to TRBJ1-2; D is undetermined. The CDR3 is 14 residues long. The V and J ends lost 0 bases and 8 bases respectively, with 14 bases between them. The V gene's germline CDR1 is SGHRS and CDR2 YFSETQ. The DNA of the CDR3 is TGCGCCAGCAGCTTGGGGGTTGCGGGAAGCGGCTACACCTTC. Translation gives CASSLGVAGSGYTF.